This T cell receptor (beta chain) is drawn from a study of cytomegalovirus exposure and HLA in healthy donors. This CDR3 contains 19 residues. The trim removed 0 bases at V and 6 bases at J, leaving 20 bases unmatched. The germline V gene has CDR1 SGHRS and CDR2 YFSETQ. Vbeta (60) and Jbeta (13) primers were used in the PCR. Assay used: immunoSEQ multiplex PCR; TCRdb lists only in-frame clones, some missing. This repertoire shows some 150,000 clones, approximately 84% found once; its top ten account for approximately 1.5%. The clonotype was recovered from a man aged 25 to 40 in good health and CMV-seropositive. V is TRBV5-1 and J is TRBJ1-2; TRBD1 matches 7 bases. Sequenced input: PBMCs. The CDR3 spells CASSLGITGASPAPHGYTF. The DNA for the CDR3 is TGCGCCAGCAGCTTGGGAATAACAGGGGCTTCCCCAGCGCCCCATGGCTACACCTTC. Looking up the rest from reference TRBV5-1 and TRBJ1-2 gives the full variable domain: KAGVTQTPRYLIKTRGQQVTLSCSPISGHRSVSWYQQTPGQGLQFLFEYFSETQRNKGNFPGRFSGRQFSNSRSEMNVSTLELGDSALYLCASSLGITGASPAPHGYTFGSGTRLTVV.